The clone carrying this TCR beta chain has more than one count but fewer than ten. The CDR3 runs to 17 residues. Germline CDR1 reads SGHRS; CDR2 reads YFSETQ. Trimming removed 4 bases from V and 2 bases from J; junction bases left unmatched: 9. TCRdb fed the RT-PCR reads into MiXCR, producing one record per CDR3 protein. The sample holds about 700,000 distinct CDR3 sequences, around 14% seen once. The sequenced material came from memory CD4+ T cells from blood. This TCR was recovered from a female donor in good health, serving as a healthy control. V is TRBV5-1 and J is TRBJ2-3, with 11 nucleotides matching TRBD1. As DNA, the CDR3 is TGCGCCAGCAGCATGGGGGACAGGGGGACGAACACAGATACGCAGTATTTT. Translation gives CASSMGDRGTNTDTQYF.